The table lists the clone carrying this T cell receptor beta chain with many counts. TCRdb used MiXCR to reprocess the 5' RACE reads, holding one entry per CDR3 protein. The data contain over 35,000 distinct CDR3 sequences, around 6.3% of them singletons. The data are from a study of early T cells in non-severe SARS-CoV-2 infection. The V and J ends lost 6 bases and 7 bases respectively, with 18 bases between them. The germline V gene has CDR1 LNHDA and CDR2 SQIVND (reference sequence). The CDR3 extends over 14 amino acids. V is TRBV19 and J is TRBJ1-2; maybe TRBD1 (5 bases). This clonotype originated in an adult who was a healthcare worker with PCR-confirmed SARS-CoV-2 infection or an uninfected control (not recorded which). The source was whole blood, collected at baseline. CDR3 DNA: TGTGCCAGTAGCACACAGGTACCACCGACTGGCTACACCTTC. This gives the protein CASSTQVPPTGYTF.